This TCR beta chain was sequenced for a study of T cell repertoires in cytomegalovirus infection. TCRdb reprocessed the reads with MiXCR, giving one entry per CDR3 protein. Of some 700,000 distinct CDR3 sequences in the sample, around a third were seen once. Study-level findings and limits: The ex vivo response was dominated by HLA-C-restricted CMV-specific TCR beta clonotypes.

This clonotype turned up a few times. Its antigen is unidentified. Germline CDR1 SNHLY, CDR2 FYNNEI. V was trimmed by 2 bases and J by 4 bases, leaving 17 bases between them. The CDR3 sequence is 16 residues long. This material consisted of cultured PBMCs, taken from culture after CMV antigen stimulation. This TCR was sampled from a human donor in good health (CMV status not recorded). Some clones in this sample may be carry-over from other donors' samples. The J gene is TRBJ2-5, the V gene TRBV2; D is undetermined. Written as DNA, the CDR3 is TGTGCCAGCAGTGAATCCTCAGGCCAGTCGGGAGAGACCCAGTACTTC. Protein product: CASSESSGQSGETQYF.